This T cell receptor beta chain appears in the sequencing data of a study of blood T cell repertoires in COVID-19. Overall study context: COVID-19 samples collected from the United States, Italy and Spain covered acute and convalescent phases. Sample material is recorded as cDNA or gDNA derived from T cells, B-cell-depleted T cells, or PBMCs.

Trimming stripped 5 bases from V and 5 bases from J, with 12 bases between. This CDR3 is 13 amino acids long. Germline V gives CDR1 SGHNT, CDR2 YENEEA. Per the original data handling: Amplified reference gene primers provided the basis for estimating nucleated cell counts. Method: immunoSEQ multiplex PCR; TCRdb's copy keeps in-frame clones and lacks some. D and trimming were read from the DNA, whereas the V and J calls and clone size are those reported in that table. The sample lists approximately 85,000 clones, around 91% occurring once. V gene TRBV11-3 combines with J gene TRBJ1-1; D may be TRBD1 (5 bases). Sequencing was performed on peripheral blood. This TCR came from a woman between 50 and 59 years old in a cohort sampled during active COVID-19. This CDR3 is CASSAGRGTEAFF. DNA for the CDR3: TGTGCCAGCAGCGCGGGGCGGGGGACTGAAGCTTTCTTT.